Shown below are 32 T cell receptor beta chains from a single sample sequenced in a study of cytomegalovirus exposure and HLA in healthy donors (dated by TCRdb to 2015 to 2018). Libraries were built with the immunoSEQ multiplex PCR assay. For the multiplex PCR, a mixture combining 60 forward primers for TCR Vbeta segments and 13 reverse primers for TCR Jbeta segments was used. This immuneACCESS table, as held by TCRdb, lists in-frame sequences with V and J called but not all clones. Of the missing ones, under half trace to an unresolved V gene in checked studies; the others have no known cause. Recorded for this sample are 95,000 to 120,000 clones; approximately 67% of them occurred a single time. About 8.6% of the sample belongs to the ten largest clones. The sequencing sample was made of PBMCs. These receptors all stem from a man younger than 35 in good health and CMV-seropositive.

This clone was seen more than once but under ten times. The chain couples TRBV28 to TRBJ2-5; a weak D match, TRBD1 (5 bases). The CDR3 is 11 amino acids. Trimming took 7 bases from V and 5 from J, leaving 8 bases between them. Per germline, CDR1 MDHEN and CDR2 SYDVKM. CDR3 protein: CASTGYETQYF. The CDR3 DNA is TGTGCCAGCACAGGGTACGAGACCCAGTACTTC.

This clone was seen only a few times. The V gene is TRBV5-4, the J gene TRBJ2-6; D not certain. Germline values: CDR1 SGHNT, CDR2 YYREEE (reference sequence). The CDR3 consists of 17 residues. Trimming pared 1 base from V and 0 bases from J, leaving 11 bases between. The CDR3 loop is CASSLSPGYSGANVLTF. The CDR3 bases are TGTGCCAGCAGCTTGTCGCCCGGGTACTCTGGGGCCAACGTCCTGACTTTC.

This chain connects TRBV5-6 to TRBJ2-1; D is unclear. Deletions cut 5 bases from V and 14 bases from J, with 14 bases between. The CDR3 contains 11 residues. The V gene's germline CDR1 is SGHDT and CDR2 YYEEEE. The CDR3 nucleotides are TGTGCCAGCAGTTCCGGGTGTTGGGAGTTCTTC. This encodes CASSSGCWEFF.

This chain connects TRBV11-2 to TRBJ2-7, with a tentative D call TRBD1 (5 bases). The V gene lost 0 bases and the J gene lost 6 bases, with 18 bases spanning the gap. Germline assignment: CDR1 SGHAT and CDR2 FQNNGV. This CDR3 has 16 residues. CDR3 region: CASSLDGRVSPPEQYV. CDR3 DNA: TGTGCCAGCAGCTTAGACGGCAGGGTCTCACCTCCCGAGCAGTACGTC.

This chain links TRBV5-6 with TRBJ2-7; maybe TRBD1 (6 bases). In germline, CDR1 is SGHDT, CDR2 YYEEEE. This CDR3 region has 15 residues. Trimming took off 1 base at V and 2 bases at J, with 13 bases between the two ends. The CDR3 reads CASSLWGRGPYEQYF. CDR3 nucleotide sequence: TGTGCCAGCAGCTTGTGGGGGCGCGGACCCTACGAGCAGTACTTC.

The chain has TRBV4-1 and TRBJ2-1; 8 bases line up with TRBD2. The CDR3 length is 14 residues. CDR1 is MGHRA, CDR2 YSYEKL, per germline. V gave up 4 bases and J gave up 6 bases; unmatched junction bases: 5. CDR3 residues: CASSPGTRSNEQFF. In nucleotides, the CDR3 is TGCGCCAGCAGCCCGGGGACTAGGTCCAATGAGCAGTTCTTC.

Only a few counts were recorded for this clone. V is TRBV7-2 and J is TRBJ2-7; D unclear. There are 14 residues in the CDR3. V dropped 2 bases and J dropped 0 bases, with 8 bases sitting between them. Looked up from germline, CDR1 is SGHTA and CDR2 is FQGNSA. The DNA of the CDR3 is TGTGCCAGCAGCTTAAACAGTGTCTCCTACGAGCAGTACTTC. Translation gives CASSLNSVSYEQYF.

V gene TRBV29-1 combines with J gene TRBJ2-7; 8 nucleotides line up with TRBD2. The CDR3 runs to 11 residues. V lost 6 bases, J lost 3 bases, and 1 base stayed unmatched. CDR1 SQVTM and CDR2 ANQGSEA come from the germline V gene. The DNA for the CDR3 is TGCAGCGTCGGGGGGGGCTACGAGCAGTACTTC. Its translation: CSVGGGYEQYF.

The V gene is TRBV19, the J gene TRBJ1-2; the match to TRBD1 covers 11 bases. Germline loops: CDR1 LNHDA, CDR2 SQIVND (reference sequence). The length of the CDR3 is 17 residues. V lost 5 bases to trimming and J lost 8 bases; unmatched junction nucleotides: 16. The CDR3, as DNA: TGTGCCAGTAGTCTCGAGGGGACAGGGGGGAGGGATATAGGCTACACCTTC. Amino acid sequence: CASSLEGTGGRDIGYTF.

This clone appeared once. This chain connects TRBV7-6 to TRBJ2-7, with D possibly TRBD2 on 5 matching bases. The germline V and J ends were trimmed by 1 base and 5 bases, with 18 bases remaining between them. CDR1 is SGHVS and CDR2 is FNYEAQ in the germline V gene. The CDR3 has 16 residues. CDR3 sequence reads: CASSLVVEGLPHEQYV. The CDR3 bases are TGTGCCAGCAGCTTAGTTGTAGAGGGCCTACCCCACGAGCAGTACGTC.

The chain joins TRBV6-5 to TRBJ2-1; D uncertain. The germline V and J ends were trimmed by 2 bases and 0 bases, with 5 bases remaining between them. CDR3 length: 14 amino acids. Germline V gene data show CDR1 as MNHEY and CDR2 as SVGAGI. For the CDR3, the DNA is TGTGCCAGCAGTTACGGCATCTCCTACAATGAGCAGTTCTTC. This translates into CASSYGISYNEQFF.

The chain employs TRBV6-1 and TRBJ1-2; D perhaps matches TRBD1 (6 bases). CDR3 length: 13 residues. Germline values: CDR1 MNHNS, CDR2 SASEGT. V lost 6 bases to trimming and J lost 6 bases, with 14 bases between them. The CDR3 coding sequence is TGTGCCAGCAGAGATACAGGGAAGGATGGCTACACCTTC. Translating gives CASRDTGKDGYTF.

The chain recombines TRBV7-9 with TRBJ1-2, with a tentative D call TRBD1 (5 bases). Germline loops: CDR1 SEHNR, CDR2 FQNEAQ (reference sequence). Trimming stripped 4 bases from V and 8 bases from J, with 17 bases between. The CDR3 consists of 14 residues. The CDR3 sequence: CASSSLGQGRGYTF. DNA for the CDR3: TGTGCCAGCAGCTCCCTAGGCCAGGGCAGAGGCTACACCTTC.

There are a few counts of this clone. The rearrangement joins TRBV6-1 to TRBJ1-4; D is unclear. The V and J ends lost 4 bases and 0 bases respectively, with 6 bases between them. The CDR3 is 14 residues long. In germline, CDR1 is MNHNS, CDR2 SASEGT. The DNA for the CDR3 is TGTGCCAGCAGTGTGCGGGCAACTAATGAAAAACTGTTTTTT. This encodes CASSVRATNEKLFF.

The chain employs TRBV28 and TRBJ1-5; a weak D match, TRBD1 (6 bases). Germline CDR1 MDHEN, CDR2 SYDVKM. The CDR3 totals 15 residues. The V and J ends lost 5 bases and 6 bases respectively, with 17 bases between them. The CDR3 sequence is CASSPPGGGGQPQHF. The DNA of the CDR3 is TGTGCCAGCAGTCCCCCGGGGGGCGGGGGTCAGCCCCAGCATTTT.

This chain connects TRBV15 to TRBJ2-4; D not certain. The CDR3 consists of 12 residues. Per the germline V gene, CDR1 is LNHNV and CDR2 is YYDKDF (reference sequence). V was pared by 0 bases and J by 6 bases, with 3 bases between. The chain's CDR3 is CATSREANIQYF. CDR3 DNA sequence: TGTGCCACCAGCAGAGAGGCAAACATTCAGTACTTC.

V is TRBV11-3 and J is TRBJ1-1; possibly TRBD1 for D (5 bases). Germline V gene lookup returns CDR1 SGHNT and CDR2 YENEEA. Trimming cost V 5 bases and J 2 bases, with 12 bases left between them. This CDR3 is built from 14 residues. The CDR3 nucleotides read TGTGCCAGCAGCCCCCAGGGACTCAACACTGAAGCTTTCTTT. Translating gives CASSPQGLNTEAFF.

J is TRBJ2-7 and V is TRBV10-1; 9 nucleotides align to TRBD2. Germline V gene sequence: CDR1 WNHNN, CDR2 SYGVQD (reference sequence). The trim removed 4 bases at V and 0 bases at J, leaving 1 base unmatched. The CDR3 consists of 14 residues. For the CDR3, the DNA is TGCGCCAGCAGTGCTAGCGGGGTCTCCTACGAGCAGTACTTC. Protein product: CASSASGVSYEQYF.

This clone was observed once. This chain links TRBV27 with TRBJ2-3; no clear D. Germline values: CDR1 MNHEY, CDR2 SMNVEV (reference sequence). The CDR3 spans 15 residues. With 3 bases removed from V and 2 bases from J, the gap between germline ends came to 12 bases. CDR3 sequence: CASSFFSDSTDTQYF. The CDR3 DNA reads TGTGCCAGCAGTTTTTTCTCTGACTCCACAGATACGCAGTATTTT.

V gene TRBV2 combines with J gene TRBJ1-5, with no clear D. V lost 8 bases and J 10 bases, leaving 12 bases between the germline ends. In germline, CDR1 is SNHLY, CDR2 FYNNEI. The CDR3 loop spans 11 amino acids. CDR3 residues: CASSFAGPQHF. CDR3 nucleotide sequence: TGTGCCAGCTCTTTCGCAGGACCCCAGCATTTT.

The chain is built from TRBV30 and TRBJ1-4, with 7 bases fitting TRBD1. The germline CDR1 and CDR2 sequences are GTSNPN and SVGIG (reference sequence). The CDR3 has 13 amino acids. With V trimmed by 3 bases and J by 5 bases, 3 bases remained unmatched. CDR3 bases: TGTGCCTGGAGGGCAGGGGGGAATGAAAAACTGTTTTTT. Protein sequence: CAWRAGGNEKLFF.

Points on this clone: This sample also contains other DNA sequences that code for the same CDR3. The chain employs TRBV18 and TRBJ1-4, with D perhaps TRBD1 (5 bases). The CDR3 has 12 residues. Germline CDR1 reads KGHSH; CDR2 reads LQKENI. Trimming cost V 3 bases and J 7 bases, with 6 bases left between them. The CDR3, as DNA: TGTGCCAGCTCACCGGGGGGTGAAAAACTGTTTTTT. Its translation: CASSPGGEKLFF.

The chain joins TRBV5-1 to TRBJ2-5; TRBD1 is a possible D gene (5 bases). The CDR3 is 15 amino acids. The V gene's germline CDR1 is SGHRS and CDR2 YFSETQ. V dropped 1 base and J dropped 4 bases, with 14 bases sitting between them. The CDR3 loop reads CASSLWGSGRETQYF. The DNA of the CDR3 is TGCGCCAGCAGCTTGTGGGGCTCAGGACGAGAGACCCAGTACTTC. Based on the CDR3 plus reference TRBV5-1 and TRBJ2-5, the full variable domain is KAGVTQTPRYLIKTRGQQVTLSCSPISGHRSVSWYQQTPGQGLQFLFEYFSETQRNKGNFPGRFSGRQFSNSRSEMNVSTLELGDSALYLCASSLWGSGRETQYFGPGTRLLVL.

This chain joins TRBV11-3 and TRBJ2-6, with 7 nucleotides matching TRBD1. Trimming cost V 5 bases and J 1 base; bases outside gene matches: 2. Germline lookup yields CDR1 SGHNT and CDR2 YENEEA. CDR3 length equals 15 residues. Here the CDR3 DNA reads TGTGCCAGCAGCGCCAGGGGGTCTGGGGCCAACGTCCTGACTTTC. This translates into CASSARGSGANVLTF.

V is TRBV6-1 and J is TRBJ1-3; D gene uncertain. The V end lost 6 bases, the J end lost 0 bases, and 9 bases lay between the germline ends. This CDR3 contains 14 residues. Germline V gene sequence: CDR1 MNHNS, CDR2 SASEGT. The CDR3 coding sequence is TGTGCCAGCAGCCACAGAGACTCTGGAAACACCATATATTTT. It is translated as CASSHRDSGNTIYF.

In its sample, this clone was seen a few times. The chain is built from TRBV29-1 and TRBJ2-5; 10 bases map to TRBD1. Per the germline V gene, CDR1 is SQVTM and CDR2 is ANQGSEA. The CDR3 spans 13 residues. V was pared by 4 bases and J by 5 bases, with 4 bases of the junction left unmatched. Here the CDR3 reads CSVGQGAGETQYF. The CDR3 DNA is TGCAGCGTTGGACAGGGGGCGGGGGAGACCCAGTACTTC.

The chain joins TRBV7-2 to TRBJ1-1, with D possibly being TRBD1 (6 bases). The CDR3 runs to 15 residues. With 5 bases removed from V and 4 bases from J, the gap between germline ends came to 17 bases. Germline V gene lookup returns CDR1 SGHTA and CDR2 FQGNSA. The CDR3 nucleotides read TGTGCCAGCAGCCCTTCGACAGGTACTTCCACTGAAGCTTTCTTT. Amino acids: CASSPSTGTSTEAFF.

The chain uses TRBV19 and TRBJ1-2, with D maybe TRBD1 (6 bases). The V end lost 2 bases, the J end lost 2 bases, and 12 bases lay between the germline ends. Per the germline V gene, CDR1 is LNHDA and CDR2 is SQIVND (reference sequence). The CDR3 runs 15 residues. In DNA, the CDR3 is TGTGCCAGTAGTATATTACAGGGCTACAACTATGGCTACACCTTC. Its translation: CASSILQGYNYGYTF.

The J gene is TRBJ1-2, the V gene TRBV29-1, with a tentative D call TRBD1 (5 bases). Germline CDR1 reads SQVTM; CDR2 reads ANQGSEA. The CDR3 has 13 amino acids. V dropped 5 bases and J dropped 4 bases, with 14 bases sitting between them. Here the CDR3 reads CSVPITGFYGYTF. CDR3 bases: TGCAGCGTTCCAATAACAGGATTCTATGGCTACACCTTC.

This clone appeared a single time. V and J are TRBV6-5 and TRBJ1-5, with 10 bases fitting TRBD1. Germline lookup yields CDR1 MNHEY and CDR2 SVGAGI. The CDR3 length is 15 residues. Germline trimming cut 6 bases from V and 4 bases from J; bases unmatched to any gene: 6. CDR3 nucleotides: TGTGCCAGCAGACAGACAGGGGGCAAAAATCAGCCCCAGCATTTT. It yields the protein CASRQTGGKNQPQHF.

The CDR3 reads CASSESHYYEQYV. DNA for the CDR3: TGTGCCAGCAGTGAAAGCCACTACTACGAGCAGTACGTC. The chain joins TRBV2 to TRBJ2-7, with D unclear. The CDR3 length is 13 residues. Per germline, CDR1 SNHLY and CDR2 FYNNEI. The V end lost 2 bases, the J end lost 3 bases, and 8 bases lay between the germline ends.

This clone is labeled medium-sized. The rearrangement joins TRBV28 to TRBJ1-1; 8 bases are shared with TRBD1. The CDR3 contains 13 residues. V lost 4 bases to trimming and J lost 5 bases; unmatched junction nucleotides: 3. Germline V gene lookup returns CDR1 MDHEN and CDR2 SYDVKM. CDR3 DNA sequence: TGTGCCAGCAGTTCGGACAGGGTAACTGAAGCTTTCTTT. Translation: CASSSDRVTEAFF.